This is a list of T cell receptor beta chains from one sample in a study of cytomegalovirus exposure and HLA in healthy donors. Measured with immunoSEQ multiplex PCR; TCRdb has only the in-frame clones, and not every one. The sample has under 200,000 clones, more than 60% seen once. Input material: PBMCs. Source of these receptors: a woman between 40 and 50 years old in good health and CMV-seropositive. Both conserved end residues are trimmed from each CDR3. Each record gives: V gene, CDR3 protein.

v_call: TRBV7-9; cdr3_aa: ASGPTWDYKETQY
v_call: TRBV29-1; cdr3_aa: SVGAGGGGYEQY
v_call: TRBV19; cdr3_aa: ASSITGQGFYEQY
v_call: TRBV5-1; cdr3_aa: ASSLDGMNTEAF
v_call: TRBV6-1; cdr3_aa: ASSAIAGVAYEQY
v_call: TRBV19; cdr3_aa: ASSIAVGQGPNQPQH
v_call: TRBV28; cdr3_aa: ASSSTERAEKLF
v_call: TRBV2; cdr3_aa: ASSDGQGNYEQY
v_call: TRBV11-2; cdr3_aa: ASSLLDRVRMNTEAF
v_call: TRBV18; cdr3_aa: ASSPSAVSTEAF
v_call: TRBV6-5; cdr3_aa: ASMAGGAYYGYT
v_call: TRBV6-1; cdr3_aa: ASGLDRVTEQY
v_call: TRBV7-2; cdr3_aa: ASSLGPAGQQGQY
v_call: TRBV5-5; cdr3_aa: ASSFSATYEQY
v_call: TRBV4-2; cdr3_aa: ASSQAGFGAYEQY
v_call: TRBV6-5; cdr3_aa: ASSPGQGANTEAF
v_call: TRBV5-1; cdr3_aa: ASRARADNMNTEAF
v_call: TRBV29-1; cdr3_aa: SVEVGGGGLDEQY
v_call: TRBV28; cdr3_aa: ASSFDSRDRGYT
v_call: TRBV7-9; cdr3_aa: SSSPRAGGAGNTGELF
v_call: TRBV7-9; cdr3_aa: ASSLSERGGYNEQF
v_call: TRBV7-9; cdr3_aa: ASSSKGGSNQPQH
v_call: TRBV29-1; cdr3_aa: SAAVAGVPGELF
v_call: TRBV2; cdr3_aa: ASIRGANEQY
v_call: TRBV19; cdr3_aa: ASSIWFSRKNQPQH
v_call: TRBV29-1; cdr3_aa: SVVDRGYGYT
v_call: TRBV7-9; cdr3_aa: ASSLVAFGYEQY
v_call: TRBV7-3; cdr3_aa: ASSSDRTGYGYT
v_call: TRBV9; cdr3_aa: ASSVSGDGRRSEQY
v_call: TRBV5-8; cdr3_aa: ASSLTRRDTQY
v_call: TRBV4-3; cdr3_aa: ASSQDNRDYYNEQF
v_call: TRBV7-9; cdr3_aa: ASSPRLSSYEQY
v_call: TRBV18; cdr3_aa: ASSPPDRGTHEQY
v_call: TRBV5-1; cdr3_aa: ASSSGLAGETQY
v_call: TRBV19; cdr3_aa: ASSQRGLADEQY
v_call: TRBV18; cdr3_aa: ASSSQETQY
v_call: TRBV6-1; cdr3_aa: ASSDPTTGAPKEQY
v_call: TRBV6-5; cdr3_aa: ASRGGSSYEQY
v_call: TRBV19; cdr3_aa: ASSKPGVSSGANVLT
v_call: TRBV9; cdr3_aa: ASSAGIGDSYEQY
v_call: TRBV19; cdr3_aa: ASRPTGTNYGYT
v_call: TRBV11-2; cdr3_aa: ASSIRDWFTGELF
v_call: TRBV7-3; cdr3_aa: ASSPHWTGTGELF
v_call: TRBV4-2; cdr3_aa: ASSQEGTSASDTQY
v_call: TRBV28; cdr3_aa: ASSWGSGKNQPQH
v_call: TRBV29-1; cdr3_aa: SVRTSGSYEQY
v_call: TRBV25-1; cdr3_aa: ASRPGYNTEAF
v_call: TRBV6-5; cdr3_aa: ASSQDRGRNEKLF
v_call: TRBV29-1; cdr3_aa: SVSLNGGNTEAF
v_call: TRBV6-6; cdr3_aa: ASSYSMGPTYEQY
v_call: TRBV5-5; cdr3_aa: ASSLSSGSHNEQF
v_call: TRBV6-5; cdr3_aa: ATGQGSNEKLF
v_call: TRBV6-4; cdr3_aa: ASSDSEGGNGYT
v_call: TRBV7-8; cdr3_aa: ASSFASINEQY
v_call: TRBV7-2; cdr3_aa: ASSLDRGGTTQY
v_call: TRBV27; cdr3_aa: ASSPWTGNGANVLT
v_call: TRBV29-1; cdr3_aa: SVEGQGRGTEAF
v_call: TRBV28; cdr3_aa: ASSFPPMNTEAF